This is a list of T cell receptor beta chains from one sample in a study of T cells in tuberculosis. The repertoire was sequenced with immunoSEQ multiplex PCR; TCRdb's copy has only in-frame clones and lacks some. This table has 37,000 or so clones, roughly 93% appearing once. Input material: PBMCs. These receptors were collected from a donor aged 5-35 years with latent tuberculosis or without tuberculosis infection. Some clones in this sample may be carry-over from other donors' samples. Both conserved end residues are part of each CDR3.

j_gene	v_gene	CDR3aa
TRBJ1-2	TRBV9	CASSVSSANYGYTF
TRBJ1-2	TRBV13	CASSSTGTGYGYTF
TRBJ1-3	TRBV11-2	CASSGSRMRGQVPGNTIYF
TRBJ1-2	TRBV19	CASSMDRVNGYTF
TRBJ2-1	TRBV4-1	CASSQVEDYLYNEQFF
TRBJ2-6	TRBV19	CASSNPTGISGANVLTF
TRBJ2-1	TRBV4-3	CASSQRLKELAGLSSYNEQFF
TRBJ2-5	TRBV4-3	CASSQGGQETQYF
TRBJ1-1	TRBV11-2	CASSLPSLPSEAFF
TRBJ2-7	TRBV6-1	CASSRDTSYEQYF
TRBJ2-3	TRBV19	CASSISLRGDTQYF
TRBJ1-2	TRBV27	CASSSGYGYTF
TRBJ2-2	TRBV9	CASSADAGGAGVGELFF
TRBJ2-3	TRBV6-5	CASSLLAEEGYTQYF
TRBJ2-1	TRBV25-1	CASSESKRGSYNEQFF
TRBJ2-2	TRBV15	CATSRAGTGELFF